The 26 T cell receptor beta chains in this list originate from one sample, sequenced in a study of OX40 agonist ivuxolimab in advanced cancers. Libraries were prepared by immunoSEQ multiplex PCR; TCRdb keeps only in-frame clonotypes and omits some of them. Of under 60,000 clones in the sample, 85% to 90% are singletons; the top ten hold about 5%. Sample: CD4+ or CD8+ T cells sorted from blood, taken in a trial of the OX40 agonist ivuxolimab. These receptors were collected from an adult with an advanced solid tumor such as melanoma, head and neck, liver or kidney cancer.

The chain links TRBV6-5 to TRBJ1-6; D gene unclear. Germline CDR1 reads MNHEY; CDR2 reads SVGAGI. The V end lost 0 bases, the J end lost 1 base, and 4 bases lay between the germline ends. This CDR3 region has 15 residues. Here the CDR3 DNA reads TGTGCCAGCAGTTACTCAGATTCCTATAATTCACCCCTCCACTTT. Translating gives CASSYSDSYNSPLHF.

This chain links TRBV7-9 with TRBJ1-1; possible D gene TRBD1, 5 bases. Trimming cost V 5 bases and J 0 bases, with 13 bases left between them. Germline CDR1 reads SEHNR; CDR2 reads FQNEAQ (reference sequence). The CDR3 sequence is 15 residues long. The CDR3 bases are TGTGCCAGCAGCATAGGGACGGGGGTGAACACTGAAGCTTTCTTT. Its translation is CASSIGTGVNTEAFF.

This chain's CDR3 is CASSPNPGQVTDTQYF. The DNA for the CDR3 is TGTGCCAGCAGCCCTAACCCGGGACAAGTCACAGATACGCAGTATTTT. The chain employs TRBV11-2 and TRBJ2-3, with D perhaps matching TRBD1 (6 bases). Per germline, CDR1 SGHAT and CDR2 FQNNGV. V lost 5 bases, J lost 2 bases, and 17 bases lay in between. The CDR3 covers 16 residues.

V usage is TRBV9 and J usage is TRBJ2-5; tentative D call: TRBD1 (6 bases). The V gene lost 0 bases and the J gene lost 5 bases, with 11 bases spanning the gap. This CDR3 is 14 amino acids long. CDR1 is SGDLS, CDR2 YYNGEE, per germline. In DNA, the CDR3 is TGTGCCAGCAGCGTAGGCGGACAGAGGGAGACCCAGTACTTC. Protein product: CASSVGGQRETQYF.

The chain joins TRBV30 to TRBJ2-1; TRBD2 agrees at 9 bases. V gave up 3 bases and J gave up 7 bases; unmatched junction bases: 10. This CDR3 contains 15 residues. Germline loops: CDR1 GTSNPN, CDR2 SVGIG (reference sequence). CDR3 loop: CAWSRGGGAANEQFF. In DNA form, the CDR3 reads TGTGCCTGGAGCCGGGGCGGGGGGGCCGCGAATGAGCAGTTCTTC. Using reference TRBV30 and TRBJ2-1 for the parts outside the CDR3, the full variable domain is SQTIHQWPATLVQPVGSPLSLECTVEGTSNPNLYWYRQAAGRGLQLLFYSVGIGQISSEVPQNLSASRPQDRQFILSSKKLLLSDSGFYLCAWSRGGGAANEQFFGPGTRLTVL.

This CDR3 reads CAMKDSNREQFF. The CDR3 DNA reads as TGTGCCATGAAGGACAGTAACAGGGAGCAGTTCTTC. The V gene is TRBV10-3, the J gene TRBJ2-1, with a tentative D call TRBD1 (6 bases). The V gene lost 9 bases and the J gene lost 10 bases, with 16 bases spanning the gap. Germline CDR1 reads ENHRY; CDR2 reads SYGVKD. CDR3 size: 12 residues.

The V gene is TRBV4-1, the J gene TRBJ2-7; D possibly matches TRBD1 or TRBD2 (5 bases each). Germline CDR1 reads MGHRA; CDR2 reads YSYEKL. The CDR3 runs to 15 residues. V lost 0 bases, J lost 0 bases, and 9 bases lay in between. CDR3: CASSQDRGDSYEQYF. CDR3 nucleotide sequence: TGCGCCAGCAGCCAAGATCGAGGGGACTCCTACGAGCAGTACTTC.

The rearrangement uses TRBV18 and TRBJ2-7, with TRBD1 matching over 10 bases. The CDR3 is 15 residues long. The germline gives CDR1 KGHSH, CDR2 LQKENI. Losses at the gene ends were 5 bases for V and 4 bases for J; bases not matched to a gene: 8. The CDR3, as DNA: TGTGCCAGCTCAGCATCCGGGACAGGGGAGTACGAGCAGTACTTC. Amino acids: CASSASGTGEYEQYF.

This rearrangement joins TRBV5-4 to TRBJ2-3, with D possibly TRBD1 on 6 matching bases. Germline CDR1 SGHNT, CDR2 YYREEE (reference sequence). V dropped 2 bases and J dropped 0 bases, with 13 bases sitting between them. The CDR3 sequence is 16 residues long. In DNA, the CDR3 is TGTGCCAGCAGCTTAACGGGACAACTCAGCACAGATACGCAGTATTTT. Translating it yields CASSLTGQLSTDTQYF.

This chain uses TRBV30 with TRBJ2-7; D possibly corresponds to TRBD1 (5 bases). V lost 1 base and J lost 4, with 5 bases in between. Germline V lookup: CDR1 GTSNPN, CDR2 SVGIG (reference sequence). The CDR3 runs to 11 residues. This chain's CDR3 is CAWSEGYEQYF. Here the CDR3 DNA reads TGTGCCTGGAGTGAGGGGTACGAGCAGTACTTC.

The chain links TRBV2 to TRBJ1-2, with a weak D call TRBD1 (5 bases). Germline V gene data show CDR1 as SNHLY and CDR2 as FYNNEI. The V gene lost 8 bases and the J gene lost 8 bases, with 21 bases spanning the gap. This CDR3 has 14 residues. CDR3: CASEPGLGSGGYTF. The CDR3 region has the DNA TGTGCCAGCGAACCAGGGCTGGGGTCGGGCGGCTACACCTTC.

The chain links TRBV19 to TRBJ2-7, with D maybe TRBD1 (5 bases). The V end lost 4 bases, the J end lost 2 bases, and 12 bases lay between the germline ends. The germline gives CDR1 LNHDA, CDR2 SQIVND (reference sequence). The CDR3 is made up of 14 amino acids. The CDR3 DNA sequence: TGTGCCAGTAGTAGCTCCGTGACAGCCTACGAGCAGTACTTC. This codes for CASSSSVTAYEQYF.

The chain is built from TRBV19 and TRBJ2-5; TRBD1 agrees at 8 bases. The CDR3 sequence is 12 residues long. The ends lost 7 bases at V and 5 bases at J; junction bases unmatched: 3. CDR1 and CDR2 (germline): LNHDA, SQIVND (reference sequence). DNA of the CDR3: TGTGCCAGTACAGGGGGCGGTGAGACCCAGTACTTC. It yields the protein CASTGGGETQYF.

DNA for the CDR3: TGCGCCAGCAGCTTCACGAGACTAGAAGATACGCAGTATTTT. This sequence encodes CASSFTRLEDTQYF. This sequence joins TRBV5-1 and TRBJ2-3, with D tentatively TRBD2 (6 bases). The CDR3 is made up of 14 amino acids. V dropped 2 bases and J dropped 5 bases, with 12 bases sitting between them. In germline, CDR1 is SGHRS, CDR2 YFSETQ.

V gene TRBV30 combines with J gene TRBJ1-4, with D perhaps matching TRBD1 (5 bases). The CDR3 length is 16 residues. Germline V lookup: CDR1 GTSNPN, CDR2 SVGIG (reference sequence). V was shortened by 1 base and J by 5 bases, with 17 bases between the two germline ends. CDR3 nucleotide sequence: TGTGCCTGGAGTGACGACCCCGGGACGGCCAATGAAAAACTGTTTTTT. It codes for CAWSDDPGTANEKLFF.

The chain's CDR3 is CASSYDGRLNQPQHF. The CDR3 DNA follows: TGTGCCAGCAGTTATGACGGGAGGCTCAATCAGCCCCAGCATTTT. V usage is TRBV6-5 and J usage is TRBJ1-5; no firm D call. Germline lookup yields CDR1 MNHEY and CDR2 SVGAGI. Trimming pared 3 bases from V and 3 bases from J, leaving 12 bases between. The CDR3 contains 15 residues.

The CDR3 DNA reads as TGTGCCAGCAGCCAAGACCGGGGGGCCATGGCCAAAAACATTCAGTACTTC. Its protein is CASSQDRGAMAKNIQYF. The rearrangement uses TRBV14 and TRBJ2-4; D is perhaps TRBD2 (7 bases). V was shortened by 0 bases and J by 1 base, with 13 bases between the two germline ends. The germline V gene encodes CDR1 SGHDN and CDR2 FVKESK. CDR3 length: 17 amino acids. Variable domain in full (rest from reference TRBV14 and TRBJ2-4): EAGVTQFPSHSVIEKGQTVTLRCDPISGHDNLYWYRRVMGKEIKFLLHFVKESKQDESGMPNNRFLAERTGGTYSTLKVQPAELEDSGVYFCASSQDRGAMAKNIQYFGAGTRLSVL.

As DNA, the CDR3 is TGCGCCAGCAACAACCCCGGTGGGGGCGGGGAGACCCAGTACTTC. Translated: CASNNPGGGGETQYF. The gene calls are TRBV5-1 and TRBJ2-5; tentative D call: TRBD1 (6 bases). The CDR3 extends over 15 amino acids. V lost 6 bases to trimming and J lost 5 bases, with 20 bases between them. Germline V gives CDR1 SGHRS, CDR2 YFSETQ. The variable domain in full, completed from reference TRBV5-1 and TRBJ2-5, reads KAGVTQTPRYLIKTRGQQVTLSCSPISGHRSVSWYQQTPGQGLQFLFEYFSETQRNKGNFPGRFSGRQFSNSRSEMNVSTLELGDSALYLCASNNPGGGGETQYFGPGTRLLVL.

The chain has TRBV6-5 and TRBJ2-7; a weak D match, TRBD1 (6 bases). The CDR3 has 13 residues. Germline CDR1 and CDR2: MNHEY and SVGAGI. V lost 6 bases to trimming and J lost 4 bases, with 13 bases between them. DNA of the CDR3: TGTGCCAGCAGCCCCGGGACACCGTACGAGCAGTACTTC. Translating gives CASSPGTPYEQYF.

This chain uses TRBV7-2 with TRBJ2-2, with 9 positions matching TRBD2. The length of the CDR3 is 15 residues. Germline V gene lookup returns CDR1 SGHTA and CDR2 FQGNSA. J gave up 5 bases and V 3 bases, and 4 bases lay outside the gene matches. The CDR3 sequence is CASSLAGGPTGELFF. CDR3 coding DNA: TGTGCCAGCAGCTTGGCGGGGGGGCCGACCGGGGAGCTGTTTTTT.

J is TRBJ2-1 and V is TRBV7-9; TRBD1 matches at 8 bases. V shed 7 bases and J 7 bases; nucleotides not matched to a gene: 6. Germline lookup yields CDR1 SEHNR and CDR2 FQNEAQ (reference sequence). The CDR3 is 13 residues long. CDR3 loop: CASTQTGVNEQFF. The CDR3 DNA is TGTGCCAGCACCCAGACAGGGGTGAATGAGCAGTTCTTC.

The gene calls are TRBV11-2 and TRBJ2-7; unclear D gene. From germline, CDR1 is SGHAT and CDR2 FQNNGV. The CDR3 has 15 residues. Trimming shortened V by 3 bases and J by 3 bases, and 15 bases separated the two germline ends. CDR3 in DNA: TGTGCCAGCAGCTTCAACCAACCCCCAAACTACGAGCAGTACTTC. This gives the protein CASSFNQPPNYEQYF.

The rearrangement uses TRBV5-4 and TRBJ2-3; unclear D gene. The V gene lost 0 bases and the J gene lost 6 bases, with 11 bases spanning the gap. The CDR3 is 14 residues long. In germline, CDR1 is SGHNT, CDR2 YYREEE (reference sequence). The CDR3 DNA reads TGTGCCAGCAGCTTGGGTTTAGCTTCCGATACGCAGTATTTT. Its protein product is CASSLGLASDTQYF.

This chain's CDR3 is CASSWPGGQGNEQFF. The CDR3 DNA sequence: TGTGCCAGCAGCTGGCCGGGGGGGCAAGGGAATGAGCAGTTCTTC. The chain recombines TRBV5-4 with TRBJ2-1, with 8 nucleotides matching TRBD2. V was clipped by 3 bases and J by 7 bases; unmatched bases: 9. Per the germline V gene, CDR1 is SGHNT and CDR2 is YYREEE (reference sequence). The CDR3 is 15 residues long. The full variable domain, completed using reference TRBV5-4 and TRBJ2-1, is ETGVTQSPTHLIKTRGQQVTLRCSSQSGHNTVSWYQQALGQGPQFIFQYYREEENGRGNFPPRFSGLQFPNYSSELNVNALELDDSALYLCASSWPGGQGNEQFFGPGTRLTVL.

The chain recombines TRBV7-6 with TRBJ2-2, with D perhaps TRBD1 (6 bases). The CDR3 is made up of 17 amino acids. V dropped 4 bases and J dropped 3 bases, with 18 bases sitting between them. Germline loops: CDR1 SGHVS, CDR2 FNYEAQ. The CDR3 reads CASSSSGTSKYTGELFF. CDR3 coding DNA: TGTGCCAGCAGCTCATCCGGGACATCCAAATACACCGGGGAGCTGTTTTTT.

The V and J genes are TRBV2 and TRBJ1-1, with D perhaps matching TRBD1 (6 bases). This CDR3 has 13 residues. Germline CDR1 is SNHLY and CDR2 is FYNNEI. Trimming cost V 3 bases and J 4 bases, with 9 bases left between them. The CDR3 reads CASSDGQLTEAFF. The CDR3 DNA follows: TGTGCCAGCAGTGATGGACAGCTCACTGAAGCTTTCTTT.